This record looks at one T cell receptor beta chain sequence and its context. As yet, its antigen is unknown. V was clipped by 6 bases and J by 7 bases; unmatched bases: 9. Germline V gene lookup returns CDR1 LNHDA and CDR2 SQIVND (reference sequence). The CDR3 is 15 residues long. This sample was taken from a study of CD8+CD57+ T cells in acquired aplastic anemia. For the study at large: Mean yield of DNA from sorted CD4+ and CD8+ cells was roughly 3.4 ug.

Only patients with CD8+CD57+ cell expansion on flow cytometry were chosen for sequencing. Therapy had not been given to patients before blood sampling. The study's findings and limits: Comparison of patients with controls identified roughly 27 shared CD8+ CDR3 sequences. Between the patient and control groups, CD8+ Simpson's diversity did not differ significantly.

Template material for TCR beta VDJ and CDR3 profiling consisted of genomic DNA. TCRdb analysed the reads with MiXCR anew, one entry per CDR3 protein. The sample lists approximately 470,000 distinct CDR3 sequences; around 33% were seen once. The receptor was isolated from a human donor with aplastic anemia. The chain couples TRBV19 to TRBJ1-5, with 10 bases that match TRBD1. Sequenced sample: sorted CD4+, CD8+, or CD8+CD57+ T cells (not recorded which) from PBMCs. CDR3 bases: TGTGCCAGTAGCGCCACGACAGGGGGCCAGCAGCCCCAGCATTTT. Its protein product is CASSATTGGQQPQHF.